The rows below give T cell receptor beta chains drawn from one sample of a study of blood T cell repertoires in COVID-19. Data came from immunoSEQ multiplex PCR; TCRdb stores just in-frame clones and leaves some out. The data contain 300,000 to 400,000 clones, 87% of them singletons. Material: peripheral blood. All receptors come from a man aged 30-40 years with COVID-19, enrolled during active disease. CDR3s include the opening cysteine and the closing phenylalanine or tryptophan. A D gene is named only where the DNA matches it firmly. The size field is filled for only some rows; it gives once, few, many or a size class.

V	J	D	size	CDR3	DNA
TRBV27	TRBJ2-3	TRBD2	.	CASSSLAGGRWGTDTQYF	TGTGCCAGCAGTTCATTAGCGGGAGGGCGGTGGGGCACAGATACGCAGTATTTT
TRBV4-2	TRBJ2-2	.	.	CASSQEEGGHGELFF	TGTGCCAGCAGCCAAGAAGAAGGAGGGCACGGGGAGCTGTTTTTT
TRBV7-3	TRBJ1-1	.	.	CASSPHKGGVREAFF	TGTGCCAGCAGCCCTCATAAGGGGGGGGTCCGTGAAGCTTTCTTT
TRBV7-2	TRBJ2-2	TRBD1	.	CASRTTGTGELFF	TGTGCCAGCAGGACGACAGGGACCGGGGAGCTGTTTTTT
TRBV9	TRBJ1-4	.	.	CASSVGTGNEKLFF	TGTGCCAGCAGCGTAGGGACGGGAAATGAAAAACTGTTTTTT
TRBV27	TRBJ1-6	.	.	CASTPGGPYNSPLHF	TGTGCCAGCACCCCGGGAGGGCCATATAATTCACCCCTCCACTTT
TRBV12-5	TRBJ2-7	.	once	CASGLAGGQPAYEQYF	TGTGCTAGTGGTTTGGCCGGGGGGCAACCCGCCTACGAGCAGTACTTC
TRBV13	TRBJ1-2	TRBD1	once	CASSLGRDRVYGYTF	TGTGCCAGCAGCTTAGGCCGGGACAGGGTCTATGGCTACACCTTC
TRBV5-1	TRBJ2-3	TRBD1	.	CASSWDSSTDTQYF	TGCGCCAGCAGCTGGGACAGCTCCACAGATACGCAGTATTTT
TRBV7-9	TRBJ1-2	TRBD1	.	CASSFADRNYGYTF	TGTGCCAGCAGCTTCGCGGACAGGAACTATGGCTACACCTTC
TRBV18	TRBJ2-1	TRBD2	.	CASSPPGIGTSGYNEQFF	TGTGCCAGCTCACCACCAGGGATAGGGACTAGCGGGTACAATGAGCAGTTCTTC
TRBV6-1	TRBJ2-3	TRBD2	many	CASSEARTSGGSTDTQYF	TGTGCCAGCAGTGAAGCGCGGACTAGCGGGGGATCCACAGATACGCAGTATTTT
TRBV5-1	TRBJ2-5	.	.	CASNMNVGVRETQYF	TGCGCCAGCAATATGAATGTGGGAGTAAGGGAGACCCAGTACTTC
TRBV5-1	TRBJ2-3	.	.	CASSENGQYTDTQYF	TGCGCCAGCAGCGAAAATGGACAGTACACAGATACGCAGTATTTT
TRBV18	TRBJ2-5	TRBD2	few	CASSRAGEETQYF	TGTGCCAGCTCACGGGCGGGGGAAGAGACCCAGTACTTC
TRBV11-2	TRBJ2-1	TRBD2	.	CASSLEGTSGGNEQFF	TGTGCCAGCAGCTTAGAGGGGACTAGCGGGGGAAATGAGCAGTTCTTC
TRBV11-2	TRBJ1-2	TRBD1	.	CASSLIQGDYGYTF	TGTGCCAGCAGCTTAATTCAGGGGGACTATGGCTACACCTTC
TRBV30	TRBJ2-7	TRBD2	.	CAWSGLAGAVGYEQYF	TGTGCCTGGAGTGGACTAGCGGGAGCGGTTGGATACGAGCAGTACTTC
TRBV6-5	TRBJ2-2	.	once	CASSYSWGENTGELFF	TGTGCCAGCAGTTACTCGTGGGGGGAGAACACCGGGGAGCTGTTTTTT
TRBV7-2	TRBJ2-1	TRBD2	.	CASSLVPSGTSYNEQFF	TGTGCCAGCAGCTTAGTACCTAGCGGAACCTCCTACAATGAGCAGTTCTTC
TRBV4-3	TRBJ2-1	TRBD1	.	CASSQLTGGYDNEQFF	TGCGCCAGCAGCCAACTGACAGGGGGCTACGACAATGAGCAGTTCTTC
TRBV28	TRBJ1-2	.	.	CATRRAVYGYTF	TGTGCCACCCGGAGGGCAGTCTATGGCTACACCTTC
TRBV9	TRBJ2-3	.	once	CASSVATQRADTQYF	TGTGCCAGCAGCGTAGCTACTCAGCGGGCAGATACGCAGTATTTT
TRBV28	TRBJ1-5	TRBD1	.	CASSSGQGWLGQPQHF	TGTGCCAGCAGTTCAGGACAGGGATGGCTGGGTCAGCCCCAGCATTTT
TRBV19	TRBJ2-2	TRBD2	.	CASSRFGGGTGELFF	TGTGCCAGTAGTCGTTTCGGGGGGGGCACCGGGGAGCTGTTTTTT
TRBV27	TRBJ2-7	TRBD2	.	CASSLSGARLAGRYEQYF	TGTGCCAGCAGTTTATCGGGGGCTCGACTAGCGGGGCGCTACGAGCAGTACTTC